This is a list of T cell receptor beta chains from one sample in a study of T cells in Graves' hyperthyroidism and ophthalmopathy. Using its own MiXCR run on the multiplex PCR reads, TCRdb lists one record per CDR3 protein. This sample has 600,000 to 800,000 distinct CDR3 sequences, with 35% found just once. The material sequenced was blood. Every receptor here comes from a woman in her 40s with Graves' hyperthyroidism. Each CDR3 is given with its conserved first and last residue. D genes are given only for firm matches. Clone size is given for some rows only: seen once, a few or many times, or a class if the clone is expanded.

clone size | J gene | D gene | V gene | CDR3 DNA | CDR3 protein
NA | TRBJ2-3 | NA | TRBV2 | TGTGCCAGCAGCCAAGGAGGGACAGATACGCAGTATTTT | CASSQGGTDTQYF
NA | TRBJ2-6 | NA | TRBV29-1 | TGCAGCTTGGGTGGGGACCCTGGGGCCAACGTCCTGACTTTC | CSLGGDPGANVLTF
few | TRBJ1-2 | TRBD1 | TRBV5-6 | TGTGCCAGCAGCTCCGGGGGACAGGGGCGCTACACCTTC | CASSSGGQGRYTF
NA | TRBJ2-7 | NA | TRBV7-2 | TGTGCCAGCGGCTTGGCGGGTCCCTATCGGGAGCAGTACTTC | CASGLAGPYREQYF
few | TRBJ1-6 | NA | TRBV4-3 | TGCGCCAGCAGCCAAGATAGTCAGGGGTATTCACCCCTCCACTTT | CASSQDSQGYSPLHF
many | TRBJ2-5 | TRBD2 | TRBV9 | TGTGCCAGCAGCATTCAGGGACTAGCCCCAGAGACCCAGTACTTC | CASSIQGLAPETQYF
NA | TRBJ2-3 | NA | TRBV20-1 | TGCAGTGCTACCGATGTCCTCCTCGGGGACACAGATACGCAGTATTTT | CSATDVLLGDTDTQYF
few | TRBJ1-5 | TRBD1 | TRBV6-5 | TGTGCCAGCAGTTACGAGACAGGGGGCGGACAGCCCCAGCATTTT | CASSYETGGGQPQHF
many | TRBJ1-6 | TRBD1 | TRBV15 | TGTGCCACCAGCAGAGATGGGGACAGGGGGCATTCACCCCTCCACTTT | CATSRDGDRGHSPLHF
few | TRBJ2-7 | NA | TRBV5-5 | TGTGCCAGCAGCTTGGGCGGCTTCCTAGGCTACGAGCAGTACTTC | CASSLGGFLGYEQYF
many | TRBJ1-1 | TRBD1 | TRBV29-1 | TGCAGCGTTGAAGCAGGGGGCGGGGGGGCTTTCTTT | CSVEAGGGGAFF
NA | TRBJ1-6 | NA | TRBV5-1 | TGCGCCAGCACCGCTAGCGGGGGGTATTCACCCCTCCACTTT | CASTASGGYSPLHF
many | TRBJ2-2 | NA | TRBV7-9 | TGTGCCAGCAGCTTAGTCAATGCCGGGGAGCTGTTTTTT | CASSLVNAGELFF
many | TRBJ2-5 | TRBD2 | TRBV7-8 | TGTGCCAGCAGCTGGGGGGGGTTAGAAGAGACCCAGTACTTC | CASSWGGLEETQYF
NA | TRBJ1-6 | TRBD1 | TRBV12-3/TRBV12-4 | TGTGCCAGCACGCGGACAGGGGCCCGAAATTCACCCCTCCACTTT | CASTRTGARNSPLHF
NA | TRBJ2-5 | NA | TRBV6-5 | TGTGCCAGCAGTCTTAGTCTCAACGGGGAGACCCAGTACTTC | CASSLSLNGETQYF
many | TRBJ2-7 | NA | TRBV13 | TGTGCCAGCAGCTCCACCCTGGAGGGCCACTACGAGCAGTACTTC | CASSSTLEGHYEQYF
few | TRBJ1-5 | NA | TRBV20-1 | TGCAGTGCTAGAGACCCTCAGGGACTACAGAATCAGCCCCAGCATTTT | CSARDPQGLQNQPQHF
NA | TRBJ2-6 | NA | TRBV25-1 | TGTGCCAGCAGTGAATATAAGGGGTCAGGGGCCAACGTCCTGACTTTC | CASSEYKGSGANVLTF
NA | TRBJ1-3 | NA | TRBV11-2 | TGTGCCAGCAGCCGTAGCCGAGGCGCCCGCTCTAGAAACACCATATATTTT | CASSRSRGARSRNTIYF
many | TRBJ2-2 | NA | TRBV25-1 | TGTGCCAGCAGTAGACCGGGGGAGCTGTTTTTT | CASSRPGELFF
NA | TRBJ2-7 | NA | TRBV4-3 | TGCGCCAGCAGCCGGGGACCCACGGGAGAGCAGTACTTC | CASSRGPTGEQYF
NA | TRBJ2-3 | TRBD2 | TRBV7-9 | TGTGCCAGCAGCAAGGGACTAGCTGGTACAGATACGCAGTATTTT | CASSKGLAGTDTQYF
many | TRBJ1-5 | NA | TRBV29-1 | TGCACTAATCAGCCCCAGCATTTT | CTNQPQHF
many | TRBJ2-2 | TRBD1 | TRBV10-3 | TGTGCCATCAGTACAGGGGGAAACACCGGGGAGCTGTTTTTT | CAISTGGNTGELFF